These 23 T cell receptor beta chains originate from one sample sequenced in a study of OX40 agonist ivuxolimab in advanced cancers. Here immunoSEQ multiplex PCR was the method, and the copy in TCRdb shows in-frame clones only, minus some. The sample holds around 79,000 clones, 86% seen once. This sample comprised CD4+ or CD8+ T cells sorted from blood, obtained in a trial of the OX40 agonist ivuxolimab. Receptor source: an adult with an advanced solid tumor such as melanoma, head and neck, liver or kidney cancer.

V gene TRBV5-1 combines with J gene TRBJ2-1; 9 bases are a match to TRBD1. With V trimmed by 4 bases and J by 9 bases, 8 bases remained unmatched. This CDR3 contains 14 residues. Germline V gene lookup returns CDR1 SGHRS and CDR2 YFSETQ. Here the CDR3 DNA reads TGCGCCAGCAGCCCCCGGGACAGGGAAGGTGAGCAGTTCTTC. The encoded protein is CASSPRDREGEQFF.

The rearrangement links TRBV5-1 to TRBJ1-1; maybe TRBD1 (5 bases). The CDR3 sequence is 15 residues long. The germline V gene has CDR1 SGHRS and CDR2 YFSETQ. The ends were cut back, 5 bases at V and 1 base at J, with 15 bases in the middle. The CDR3 DNA follows: TGCGCCAGCAGGCCCTCAACCGGGGCGAACACTGAAGCTTTCTTT. It is translated as CASRPSTGANTEAFF.

This rearrangement joins TRBV11-2 to TRBJ1-4, with 8 positions matching TRBD1. The trim removed 5 bases at V and 7 bases at J, leaving 9 bases unmatched. The CDR3 has 15 residues. CDR1 is SGHAT and CDR2 is FQNNGV in the germline V gene. CDR3 in amino acids: CASSRTGTGVEKLFF. In nucleotides, the CDR3 is TGTGCCAGCAGCCGCACCGGGACAGGAGTTGAAAAACTGTTTTTT.

The chain carries TRBV7-2 and TRBJ2-4, with TRBD1 matching over 9 bases. This CDR3 comprises 17 residues. With V trimmed by 4 bases and J by 0 bases, 7 bases remained unmatched. The germline V gene encodes CDR1 SGHTA and CDR2 FQGNSA. Written as DNA, the CDR3 is TGTGCCAGCAGCTCTGGGGGGACAGGGCTAGCCAAAAACATTCAGTACTTC. Translated, it gives CASSSGGTGLAKNIQYF. Combining the CDR3 with reference TRBV7-2 and TRBJ2-4 gives the whole variable domain GAGVSQSPSNKVTEKGKDVELRCDPISGHTALYWYRQSLGQGLEFLIYFQGNSAPDKSGLPSDRFSAERTGGSVSTLTIQRTQQEDSAVYLCASSSGGTGLAKNIQYFGAGTRLSVL.

This rearrangement joins TRBV19 to TRBJ2-7; 10 nucleotides align to TRBD1. The V gene's germline CDR1 is LNHDA and CDR2 SQIVND (reference sequence). The trim removed 5 bases at V and 6 bases at J, leaving 13 bases unmatched. CDR3 length: 16 amino acids. The CDR3: CASSALEGQGMGEQYF. The DNA for the CDR3 is TGTGCCAGTAGTGCCTTGGAGGGACAGGGGATGGGCGAGCAGTACTTC.

Details on this clone: The conserved phenylalanine or tryptophan is not found at the CDR3 terminus, so this likely reflects a read error. The limits of the CDR3 on the DNA are not certain, so only TCRdb's listed CDR3 is given. The V call is TRBV28, the J call TRBJ1-2; the table's D call, TRBD1, was not checked against the DNA. The germline gives CDR1 MDHEN, CDR2 SYDVKM. The CDR3 length equals 13 residues, ends included. CDR3 region: CASTGGAGDTPRT.

V is TRBV4-1 and J is TRBJ2-7, with 14 bases aligning to TRBD2. CDR3 size: 16 residues. Germline lookup yields CDR1 MGHRA and CDR2 YSYEKL. The V gene end was trimmed by 1 base and the J gene end by 2 bases; junction bases not matched to a gene: 1. The CDR3 reads CASSQGGLAGAYEQYF. CDR3 bases: TGCGCCAGCAGCCAAGGGGGACTAGCGGGGGCCTACGAGCAGTACTTC.

CDR3 bases: TGTGCCAGCAGTCAGACGGCAGATCAGCCCCAGCATTTT. It is translated as CASSQTADQPQHF. The V and J genes are TRBV6-6 and TRBJ1-5; D not resolved. The ends were cut back, 5 bases at V and 5 bases at J, with 10 bases in the middle. The CDR3 loop spans 13 amino acids. The V gene's germline CDR1 is MNHNY and CDR2 SVGAGI (reference sequence).

V is TRBV28 and J is TRBJ2-1, with D perhaps matching TRBD2 (6 bases). V was trimmed by 7 bases and J by 0 bases, leaving 16 bases between them. CDR1 is MDHEN and CDR2 is SYDVKM in the germline V gene. The CDR3 has 16 residues. CDR3 residues: CASIPGLRSSYNEQFF. The CDR3 nucleotides read TGTGCCAGCATCCCGGGACTCAGGAGCTCCTACAATGAGCAGTTCTTC.

The rearrangement uses TRBV6-6 and TRBJ2-7; 9 bases match TRBD1. The trim removed 7 bases at V and 3 bases at J, leaving 7 bases unmatched. The CDR3 sequence is 14 residues long. CDR1 and CDR2 (germline): MNHNY, SVGAGI (reference sequence). The CDR3 DNA sequence: TGTGCCAGCACTCGGGACAGGGTTGTCTACGAGCAGTACTTC. The encoded protein is CASTRDRVVYEQYF.

The rearrangement uses TRBV13 and TRBJ2-5; D is perhaps TRBD2 (5 bases). The CDR3 extends over 14 amino acids. The germline V and J ends were trimmed by 0 bases and 5 bases, with 10 bases remaining between them. CDR1 is PRHDT and CDR2 is FYEKMQ in the germline V gene (reference sequence). CDR3 DNA: TGTGCCAGCAGCTTAGGCGGGGTACGTGAGACCCAGTACTTC. It yields the protein CASSLGGVRETQYF.

The chain uses TRBV5-8 and TRBJ2-3; no reliable D call. V dropped 0 bases and J dropped 6 bases, with 5 bases sitting between them. Germline assignment: CDR1 SGHTS and CDR2 YDEGEE. This CDR3 contains 12 residues. CDR3 protein: CASSLVPDTQYF. The CDR3 nucleotides are TGTGCCAGCAGCTTGGTTCCGGATACGCAGTATTTT. Together with reference TRBV5-8 and TRBJ2-3, the CDR3 gives the full variable domain: EAGVTQSPTHLIKTRGQQATLRCSPISGHTSVYWYQQALGLGLQFLLWYDEGEERNRGNFPPRFSGRQFPNYSSELNVNALELEDSALYLCASSLVPDTQYFGPGTRLTVL.

This clone showed up just a few times. The chain links TRBV5-4 to TRBJ1-2, with no clear D. Per the germline V gene, CDR1 is SGHNT and CDR2 is YYREEE (reference sequence). Deletions cut 4 bases from V and 4 bases from J, with 8 bases between. This CDR3 has 12 amino acids. The CDR3 region is CASSPPGYGYTF. Here the CDR3 DNA reads TGTGCCAGCAGCCCCCCAGGCTATGGCTACACCTTC.

The rearrangement uses TRBV7-8 and TRBJ2-7, with D hard to call. V was cut by 1 base and J by 1 base, with 14 bases left in between. This CDR3 comprises 16 residues. Germline V lookup: CDR1 SGHVS, CDR2 FQNEAQ. CDR3 nucleotides: TGTGCCAGCAGCTTAGGGGCCATGAGCCTGTCCTACGAGCAGTACTTC. Its translation: CASSLGAMSLSYEQYF.

The chain uses TRBV27 and TRBJ2-7; TRBD1 agrees at 7 bases. Trimming took 4 bases from V and 0 from J; bases not matched to a gene: 9. This CDR3 has 16 amino acids. Per germline, CDR1 MNHEY and CDR2 SMNVEV (reference sequence). The CDR3 DNA is TGTGCCAGCAGTTCTCATGGACAGGCGAGCTCCTACGAGCAGTACTTC. Translation gives CASSSHGQASSYEQYF.

As regards this clone: The DNA is omitted, as the CDR3 cannot be located on it reliably, and the CDR3 follows TCRdb's listing. The V call is TRBV9, the J call TRBJ1-2. The CDR3 comprises 23 residues, both ends counted. Germline V lookup: CDR1 SGDLS, CDR2 YYNGEE. CDR3 residues: CASSASLDTMATPSVRGAGGYTF.

The rearrangement links TRBV6-6 to TRBJ1-1; D gene unclear. The CDR3 length is 13 residues. Germline V gives CDR1 MNHNY, CDR2 SVGAGI (reference sequence). The ends were cut back, 3 bases at V and 0 bases at J, with 5 bases in the middle. The CDR3 DNA sequence: TGTGCCAGCAGTTATTCTATGAACACTGAAGCTTTCTTT. Its protein is CASSYSMNTEAFF.

CDR3 DNA sequence: TGTGCCATCAGTGAGTCTTGGACGACGGCTGAAGCTTTCTTT. As protein: CAISESWTTAEAFF. This chain joins TRBV10-3 and TRBJ1-1; D is ambiguous. V was pared by 0 bases and J by 6 bases, with 11 bases between. Germline loops: CDR1 ENHRY, CDR2 SYGVKD. The CDR3 is made up of 14 amino acids.

The V gene is TRBV5-1, the J gene TRBJ2-2; a weak D match, TRBD2 (5 bases). The CDR3 sequence is 15 residues long. V was shortened by 6 bases and J by 8 bases, with 20 bases between the two germline ends. Germline values: CDR1 SGHRS, CDR2 YFSETQ. The CDR3 DNA reads as TGCGCCAGCACATGGGAGACGGATACACCGGGGGAGCTGTTTTTT. Translation: CASTWETDTPGELFF.

CDR3 region: CASSIDRANEQYF. CDR3 bases: TGTGCCAGCTCAATCGACAGGGCAAACGAGCAGTACTTC. The J gene is TRBJ2-7, the V gene TRBV18, with TRBD1 matching 7 bases. The CDR3 loop spans 13 amino acids. In germline, CDR1 is KGHSH, CDR2 LQKENI. Germline trimming cut 5 bases from V and 5 bases from J; bases unmatched to any gene: 6.

V gene TRBV15 combines with J gene TRBJ2-5; D remains ambiguous. V gave up 8 bases and J gave up 4 bases, with 11 bases separating them. The germline CDR1 and CDR2 sequences are LNHNV and YYDKDF (reference sequence). This CDR3 region has 12 residues. The CDR3 protein is CATRRPRETQYF. The CDR3 DNA sequence: TGTGCCACCCGGCGACCCCGAGAGACCCAGTACTTC.

The chain is built from TRBV2 and TRBJ2-2, with TRBD2 as a possible D gene (5 bases). The CDR3 contains 13 residues. V was trimmed by 7 bases and J by 6 bases, leaving 12 bases between them. Germline assignment: CDR1 SNHLY and CDR2 FYNNEI. The CDR3: CASTSLRSGELFF. CDR3 sequence (DNA): TGTGCCAGCACTAGCTTAAGATCCGGGGAGCTGTTTTTT.

The J gene is TRBJ2-5, the V gene TRBV20-1; D unclear. Trimming took off 3 bases at V and 6 bases at J, with 5 bases between the two ends. The CDR3 is made up of 10 amino acids. Germline V gives CDR1 DFQATT, CDR2 SNEGSKA (reference sequence). The CDR3 loop is CSASIKTQYF. CDR3 sequence (DNA): TGCAGTGCTAGCATCAAGACCCAGTACTTC.